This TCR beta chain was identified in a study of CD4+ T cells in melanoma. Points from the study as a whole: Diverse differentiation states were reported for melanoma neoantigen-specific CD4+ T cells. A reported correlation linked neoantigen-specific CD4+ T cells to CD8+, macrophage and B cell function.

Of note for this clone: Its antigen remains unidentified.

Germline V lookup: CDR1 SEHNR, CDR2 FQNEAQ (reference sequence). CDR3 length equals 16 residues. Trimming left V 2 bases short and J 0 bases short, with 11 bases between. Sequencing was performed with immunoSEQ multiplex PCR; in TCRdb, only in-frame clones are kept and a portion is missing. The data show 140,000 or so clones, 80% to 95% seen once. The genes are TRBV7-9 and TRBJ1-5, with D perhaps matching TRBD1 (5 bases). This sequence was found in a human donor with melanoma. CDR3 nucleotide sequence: TGTGCCAGCAGCTTATCCGGGACTTATAGCAATCAGCCCCAGCATTTT. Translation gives CASSLSGTYSNQPQHF.